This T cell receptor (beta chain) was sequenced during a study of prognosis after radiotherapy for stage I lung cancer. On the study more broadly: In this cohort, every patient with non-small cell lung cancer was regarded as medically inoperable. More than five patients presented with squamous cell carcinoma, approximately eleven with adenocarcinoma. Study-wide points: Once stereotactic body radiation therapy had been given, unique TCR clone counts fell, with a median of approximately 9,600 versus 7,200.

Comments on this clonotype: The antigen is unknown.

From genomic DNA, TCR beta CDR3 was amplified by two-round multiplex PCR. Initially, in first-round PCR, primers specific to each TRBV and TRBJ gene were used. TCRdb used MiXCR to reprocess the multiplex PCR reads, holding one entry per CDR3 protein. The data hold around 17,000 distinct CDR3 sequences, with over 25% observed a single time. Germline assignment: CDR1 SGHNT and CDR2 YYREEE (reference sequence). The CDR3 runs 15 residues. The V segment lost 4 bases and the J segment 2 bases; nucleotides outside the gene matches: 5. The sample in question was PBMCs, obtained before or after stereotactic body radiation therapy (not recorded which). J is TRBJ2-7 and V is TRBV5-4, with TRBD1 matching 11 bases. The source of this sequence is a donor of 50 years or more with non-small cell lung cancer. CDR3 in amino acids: CASSHRDRGTYEQYF. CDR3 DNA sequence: TGTGCCAGCAGCCACCGGGACAGGGGGACCTACGAGCAGTACTTC.